The next 9 T cell receptor beta chains were all read from a single sample in a study of monozygotic twins with cystic fibrosis. The assay was immunoSEQ multiplex PCR, and TCRdb's table has in-frame clones only and misses some. The profile shows more than 30,000 clones, roughly 97% of them singletons. Sequencing was done on a sample of blood. The receptors were sampled from a girl aged 2 to 9 with cystic fibrosis.

This clone was seen only once. The chain carries TRBV13 and TRBJ2-3, with D perhaps TRBD2 (7 bases). CDR3 length: 12 residues. Germline CDR1 and CDR2: PRHDT and FYEKMQ (reference sequence). V was trimmed by 5 bases and J by 6 bases, leaving 9 bases between them. CDR3 in amino acids: CASSRGADTQYF. In nucleotides, the CDR3 is TGTGCCAGCAGCCGGGGGGCGGATACGCAGTATTTT.

This chain joins TRBV6-1 and TRBJ2-2, with 7 positions matching TRBD1. Per the germline V gene, CDR1 is MNHNS and CDR2 is SASEGT. J gave up 0 bases and V 5 bases, and 3 bases lay outside the gene matches. The CDR3 runs 15 residues. The CDR3 DNA is TGTGCCAGCAGTAGGGACAGATCGAACACCGGGGAGCTGTTTTTT. Its translation is CASSRDRSNTGELFF.

As to this clone: One end of the junction varies from germline; a read error may be responsible. The gene calls are TRBV6-6 and TRBJ1-6; D remains unclear. Per the germline V gene, CDR1 is MNHNY and CDR2 is SVGAGI (reference sequence). CDR3 length: 15 residues. The CDR3 region is CASSDSDGNNSPLHF. The DNA for the CDR3 is TGTGCCAGCAGTGACTCTGACGGTAATAATTCACCCCTCCACTTT.

The chain couples TRBV4-2 to TRBJ2-6, with 7 bases that match TRBD2. V was clipped by 3 bases and J by 2 bases; unmatched bases: 4. The CDR3 is 16 residues long. The germline gives CDR1 LGHNA, CDR2 YNFKEQ. The CDR3 DNA reads as TGTGCCAGCAGCCAGAGCGGGACGGCTGGGGCCAACGTCCTGACTTTC. As protein: CASSQSGTAGANVLTF.

The chain carries TRBV7-2 and TRBJ2-5; D call uncertain. V lost 2 bases and J lost 2, with 9 bases in between. Germline values: CDR1 SGHTA, CDR2 FQGNSA. This CDR3 contains 14 residues. The CDR3 coding sequence is TGTGCCAGCAGCTTAACTCTGAGACAAGAGACCCAGTACTTC. It is translated as CASSLTLRQETQYF.

The chain's CDR3 is CATSRDAGADTQYF. The CDR3 nucleotides are TGTGCCACCAGCAGAGATGCGGGGGCTGATACGCAGTATTTT. The V and J genes are TRBV15 and TRBJ2-3; possible D gene TRBD2, 7 bases. CDR1 is LNHNV and CDR2 is YYDKDF in the germline V gene (reference sequence). The CDR3 is 14 residues long. Trimming pared 0 bases from V and 6 bases from J, leaving 10 bases between.

The rearrangement links TRBV5-1 to TRBJ2-3; D is uncertain. Trimming pared 7 bases from V and 0 bases from J, leaving 3 bases between. The CDR3 runs 11 residues. Germline-derived CDR1 and CDR2 are SGHRS and YFSETQ. CDR3 bases: TGCGCCAGCCATAGCACAGATACGCAGTATTTT. It specifies CASHSTDTQYF.

In DNA form, the CDR3 reads TGTGCCTGGAGTGTAGGACGCCTGGGGGCCGCTTTCTTT. Encoded protein: CAWSVGRLGAAFF. The rearrangement uses TRBV30 and TRBJ1-1, with D maybe TRBD1 (6 bases). This CDR3 is built from 13 residues. Per germline, CDR1 GTSNPN and CDR2 SVGIG (reference sequence). The ends were cut back, 0 bases at V and 11 bases at J, with 16 bases in the middle.

The chain recombines TRBV9 with TRBJ2-3; unclear D gene. This CDR3 region has 11 residues. V lost 3 bases, J lost 8 bases, and 7 bases lay in between. Germline CDR1 and CDR2: SGDLS and YYNGEE. The CDR3 spells CASSAGPTQYF. Here the CDR3 DNA reads TGTGCCAGCAGCGCGGGCCCTACGCAGTATTTT.